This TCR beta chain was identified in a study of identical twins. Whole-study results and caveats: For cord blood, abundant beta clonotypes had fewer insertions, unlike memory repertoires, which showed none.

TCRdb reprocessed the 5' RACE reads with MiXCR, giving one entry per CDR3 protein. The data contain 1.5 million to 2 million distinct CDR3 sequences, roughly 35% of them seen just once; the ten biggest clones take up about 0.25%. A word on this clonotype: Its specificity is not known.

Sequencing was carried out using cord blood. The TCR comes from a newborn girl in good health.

The CDR3 is CASSLGGLLNEQYF. The CDR3 DNA reads TGTGCCAGCAGCTTAGGGGGGCTTCTCAATGAGCAGTACTTC. The chain couples TRBV7-2 to TRBJ2-5; a weak D match, TRBD1 (6 bases). V was cut by 1 base and J by 11 bases, with 17 bases left in between. CDR3 size: 14 residues. Germline assignment: CDR1 SGHTA and CDR2 FQGNSA.